Presented here are 2 T cell receptor beta chains from one specimen sequenced in a study of regulatory T cells in long-lasting Graves disease. According to the study, TCR beta libraries were built with iRepertoire HTBI primers and CDR3-region Arm-PCR. TCRdb passed the multiplex PCR reads through MiXCR, listing each CDR3 protein once. The data show 540,000 or so distinct CDR3 sequences, roughly 13% seen once. Described time point: newly diagnosed GD, antithyroid drugs for less than 3 months. After RNA was extracted from PBMCs, the TCR library was made from it. The data were also submitted as part of a second study, on T cells in Graves' hyperthyroidism and ophthalmopathy.

Material: peripheral blood mononuclear cells (PBMCs), obtained at new diagnosis, from a patient treated with antithyroid drugs. The receptors derive from a man aged 25-45 years with Graves disease.

The rearrangement joins TRBV5-8 to TRBJ2-1; possible D gene TRBD2, 5 bases. Germline V gene lookup returns CDR1 SGHTS and CDR2 YDEGEE. The germline V and J ends were trimmed by 4 bases and 3 bases, with 11 bases remaining between them. The CDR3 totals 14 residues. The DNA of the CDR3 is TGTGCCAGCAGCCACCGCGGGCACTACAATGAGCAGTTCTTC. This codes for CASSHRGHYNEQFF.

This clonotype was recorded many times. The CDR3 here is CAWKLPGTWGTEAFF. In DNA form, the CDR3 reads TGTGCCTGGAAACTCCCCGGGACCTGGGGGACTGAAGCTTTCTTT. V gene TRBV30 combines with J gene TRBJ1-1, with D maybe TRBD1 (5 bases). The CDR3 extends over 15 amino acids. In germline, CDR1 is GTSNPN, CDR2 SVGIG (reference sequence). The V gene lost 4 bases and the J gene lost 5 bases, with 20 bases spanning the gap.